This passage covers 8 T cell receptor beta chains from one sample sequenced in a study of blood T cell repertoires in COVID-19. Here immunoSEQ multiplex PCR was the method, and the copy in TCRdb shows in-frame clones only, minus some. The top ten hold under 6.5% of the sample, which has under 200,000 clones, about 85% seen once. Input material: peripheral blood. Receptors originate from a woman aged 45-60 years with COVID-19, enrolled during active disease.

V is TRBV2 and J is TRBJ2-3, with TRBD2 identical over 7 bases. V shed 3 bases, J shed 2 bases, and the junction held 5 bases outside the gene matches. This CDR3 has 15 amino acids. CDR1 is SNHLY and CDR2 is FYNNEI in the germline V gene. The CDR3 DNA follows: TGTGCCAGCAGTGATCAAGCGGGGCTCACAGATACGCAGTATTTT. Translation: CASSDQAGLTDTQYF.

V and J are TRBV7-9 and TRBJ2-7; 10 bases map to TRBD1. The V segment lost 5 bases and the J segment 5 bases; nucleotides outside the gene matches: 9. This CDR3 has 15 residues. Germline V gene sequence: CDR1 SEHNR, CDR2 FQNEAQ (reference sequence). The CDR3 sequence: CASSLGTGAFHEQYF. The CDR3, as DNA: TGTGCCAGCAGCCTCGGGACAGGGGCTTTCCACGAGCAGTACTTC.

The chain carries TRBV4-2 and TRBJ2-3, with D perhaps TRBD1 (6 bases). CDR1 and CDR2 from the germline V gene are LGHNA and YNFKEQ. CDR3 length: 16 amino acids. Between the trimmed V and J ends, which lost 0 bases and 0 bases, there was a span of 10 bases. In nucleotides, the CDR3 is TGTGCCAGCAGCCAAGATGGACAGCTTAGCACAGATACGCAGTATTTT. Amino acids: CASSQDGQLSTDTQYF.

This clone came up once. V usage is TRBV28 and J usage is TRBJ2-1, with D uncertain. Deletions cut 8 bases from V and 0 bases from J, with 11 bases between. CDR3 length: 14 amino acids. Germline values: CDR1 MDHEN, CDR2 SYDVKM. The DNA for the CDR3 is TGTGCCAGCTTGCCCTACAGCTCCTACAATGAGCAGTTCTTC. This gives the protein CASLPYSSYNEQFF.

This clone was counted only a few times. The chain employs TRBV1 and TRBJ2-1; the D segment call TRBD1 is taken from the table without a DNA check. TRBV1 is a documented pseudogene. This CDR3 contains 16 residues. The CDR3 loop reads CTSSQDRGQPGDEQFF. In nucleotides, the CDR3 is TGCACCAGCAGCCAAGATAGGGGACAGCCAGGGGATGAGCAGTTCTTC.

This clone was seen only once. CDR3 amino acids: CASGERGTHEQYF. In DNA, the CDR3 is TGTGCCAGCGGGGAGCGGGGCACCCACGAGCAGTACTTC. The chain couples TRBV12-3 or TRBV12-4 to TRBJ2-7, with 7 bases matching TRBD2. The V and J ends lost 8 bases and 5 bases, in that order; junction bases with no gene match: 9. CDR3 size: 13 residues.

The chain employs TRBV2 and TRBJ1-6; 10 nucleotides line up with TRBD1. CDR3 size: 14 residues. Looked up from germline, CDR1 is SNHLY and CDR2 is FYNNEI. V gave up 5 bases and J gave up 10 bases; unmatched junction bases: 5. Here the CDR3 reads CASSRTGGGSPLHF. The CDR3 DNA follows: TGTGCCAGCAGTCGGACAGGGGGGGGATCACCCCTCCACTTT.

The V call is TRBV3-1 (or the pseudogene TRBV3-2), the J call TRBJ1-6, with 7 nucleotides matching TRBD1. The germline V gene encodes CDR1 LGHDT and CDR2 YNNKEL (reference sequence). This CDR3 region has 14 residues. The junction had 5 bases not matched to a gene; V was cut back by 5 bases and J by 7 bases. CDR3 protein: CASSRQGENSPLHF. The CDR3 DNA follows: TGTGCCAGCAGCAGACAGGGAGAAAATTCACCCCTCCACTTT.